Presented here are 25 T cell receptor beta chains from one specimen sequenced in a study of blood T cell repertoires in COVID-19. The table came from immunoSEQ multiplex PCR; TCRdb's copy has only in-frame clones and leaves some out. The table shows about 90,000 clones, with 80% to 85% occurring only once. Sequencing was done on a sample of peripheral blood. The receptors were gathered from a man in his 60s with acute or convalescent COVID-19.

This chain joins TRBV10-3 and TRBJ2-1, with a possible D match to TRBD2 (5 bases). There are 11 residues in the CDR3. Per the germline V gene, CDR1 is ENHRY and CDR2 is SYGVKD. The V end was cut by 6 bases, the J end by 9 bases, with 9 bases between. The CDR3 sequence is CAISLGGEQFF. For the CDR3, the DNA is TGTGCCATCAGCCTCGGAGGTGAGCAGTTCTTC.

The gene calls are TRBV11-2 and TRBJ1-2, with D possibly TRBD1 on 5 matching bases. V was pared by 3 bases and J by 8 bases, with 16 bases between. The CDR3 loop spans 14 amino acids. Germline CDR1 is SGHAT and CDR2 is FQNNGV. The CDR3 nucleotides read TGTGCCAGCAGCTTCTCAGGGAATCAAGCCGGCTACACCTTC. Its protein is CASSFSGNQAGYTF.

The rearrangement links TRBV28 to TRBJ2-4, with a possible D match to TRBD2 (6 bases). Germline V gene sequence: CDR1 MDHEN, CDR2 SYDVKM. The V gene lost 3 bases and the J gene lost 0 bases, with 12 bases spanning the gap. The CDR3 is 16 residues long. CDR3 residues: CASSLGGSLAKNIQYF. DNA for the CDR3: TGTGCCAGCAGTTTGGGAGGAAGTCTAGCCAAAAACATTCAGTACTTC.

This CDR3 reads CASSDPVNTEAFF. The CDR3, as DNA: TGTGCCAGCAGTGATCCCGTGAACACTGAAGCTTTCTTT. V is TRBV25-1 and J is TRBJ1-1; D not resolved. V shed 3 bases and J shed 0 bases, with 5 bases lying between them. The CDR3 extends over 13 amino acids. CDR1 MGHDK and CDR2 SYGVNS come from the germline V gene.

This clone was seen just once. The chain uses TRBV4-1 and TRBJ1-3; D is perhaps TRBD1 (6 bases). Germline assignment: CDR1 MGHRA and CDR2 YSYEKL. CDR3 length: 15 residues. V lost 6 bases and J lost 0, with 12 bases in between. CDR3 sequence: CASRQGPFSGNTIYF. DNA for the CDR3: TGCGCCAGCAGGCAGGGGCCTTTCTCTGGAAACACCATATATTTT.

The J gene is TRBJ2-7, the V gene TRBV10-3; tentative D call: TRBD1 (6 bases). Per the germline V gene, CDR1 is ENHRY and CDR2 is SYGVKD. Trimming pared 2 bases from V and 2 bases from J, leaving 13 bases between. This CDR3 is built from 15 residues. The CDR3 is CAISEGQGHPYEQYF. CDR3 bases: TGTGCCATCAGTGAGGGGCAGGGGCATCCCTACGAGCAGTACTTC.

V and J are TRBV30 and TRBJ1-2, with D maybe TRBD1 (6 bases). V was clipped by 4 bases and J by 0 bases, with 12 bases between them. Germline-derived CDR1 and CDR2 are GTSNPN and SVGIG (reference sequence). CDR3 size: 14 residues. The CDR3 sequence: CAWNTGIANYGYTF. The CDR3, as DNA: TGTGCCTGGAATACAGGGATAGCTAACTATGGCTACACCTTC.

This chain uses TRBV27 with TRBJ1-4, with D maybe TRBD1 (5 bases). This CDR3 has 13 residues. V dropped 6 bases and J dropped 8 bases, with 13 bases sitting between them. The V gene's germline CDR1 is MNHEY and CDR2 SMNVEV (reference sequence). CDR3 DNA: TGTGCCAGCAGCCCGCGCGGGGGGGAAAAACTGTTTTTT. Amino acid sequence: CASSPRGGEKLFF.

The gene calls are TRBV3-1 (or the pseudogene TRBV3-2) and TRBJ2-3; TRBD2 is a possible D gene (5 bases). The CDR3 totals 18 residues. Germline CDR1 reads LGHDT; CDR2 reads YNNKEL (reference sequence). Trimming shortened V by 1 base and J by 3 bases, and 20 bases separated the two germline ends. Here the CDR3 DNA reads TGTGCCAGCAGCCAAGCGCCTTTGGGGAGCCTAAAAACAGATACGCAGTATTTT. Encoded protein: CASSQAPLGSLKTDTQYF.

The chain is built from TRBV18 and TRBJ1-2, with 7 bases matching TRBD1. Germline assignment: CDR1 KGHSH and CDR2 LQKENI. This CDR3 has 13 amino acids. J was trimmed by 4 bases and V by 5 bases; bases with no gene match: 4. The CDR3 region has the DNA TGTGCCAGCTCAACGGGACAGCCCTATGGCTACACCTTC. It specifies CASSTGQPYGYTF.

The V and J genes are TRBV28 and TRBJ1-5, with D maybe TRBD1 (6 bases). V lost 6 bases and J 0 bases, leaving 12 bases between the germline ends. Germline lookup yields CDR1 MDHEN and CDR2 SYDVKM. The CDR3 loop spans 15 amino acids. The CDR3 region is CASRTGTLSNQPQHF. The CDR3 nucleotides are TGTGCCAGCAGAACCGGGACACTTAGCAATCAGCCCCAGCATTTT.

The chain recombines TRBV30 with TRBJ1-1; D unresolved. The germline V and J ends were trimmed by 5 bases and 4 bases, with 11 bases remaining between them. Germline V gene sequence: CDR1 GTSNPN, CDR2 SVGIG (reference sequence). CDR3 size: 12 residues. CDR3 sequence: CAWGRVSTEAFF. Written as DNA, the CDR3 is TGTGCCTGGGGCCGGGTGTCCACTGAAGCTTTCTTT.

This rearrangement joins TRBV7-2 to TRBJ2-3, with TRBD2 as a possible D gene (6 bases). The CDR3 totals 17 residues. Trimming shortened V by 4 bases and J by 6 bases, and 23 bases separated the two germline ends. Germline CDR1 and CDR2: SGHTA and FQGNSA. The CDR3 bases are TGTGCCAGCAGCTCGGGGGTAATAGCAACGGGTGCCGATACGCAGTATTTT. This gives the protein CASSSGVIATGADTQYF.

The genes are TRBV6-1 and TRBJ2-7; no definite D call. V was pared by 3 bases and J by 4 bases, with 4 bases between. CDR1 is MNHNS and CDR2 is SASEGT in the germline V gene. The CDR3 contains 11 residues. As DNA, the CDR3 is TGTGCCAGCAGTGAGCAGTACGAGCAGTACTTC. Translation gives CASSEQYEQYF.

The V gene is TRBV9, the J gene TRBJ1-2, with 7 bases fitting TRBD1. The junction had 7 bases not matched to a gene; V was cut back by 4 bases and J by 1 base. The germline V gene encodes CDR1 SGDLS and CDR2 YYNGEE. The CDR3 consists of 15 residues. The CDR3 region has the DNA TGTGCCAGCAGCCGTTCATGGGACAGTAACTATGGCTACACCTTC. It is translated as CASSRSWDSNYGYTF.

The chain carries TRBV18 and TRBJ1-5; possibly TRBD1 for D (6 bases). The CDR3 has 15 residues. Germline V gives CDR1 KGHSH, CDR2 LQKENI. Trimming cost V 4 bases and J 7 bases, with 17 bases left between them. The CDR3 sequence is CASSLQDRSEQPQHF. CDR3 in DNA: TGTGCCAGCTCACTTCAAGACAGGAGTGAACAGCCCCAGCATTTT.

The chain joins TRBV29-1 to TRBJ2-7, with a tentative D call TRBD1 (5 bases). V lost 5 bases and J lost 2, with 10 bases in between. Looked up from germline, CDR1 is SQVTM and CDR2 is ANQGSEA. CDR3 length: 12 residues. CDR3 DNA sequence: TGCAGCGTTAGCAGGGATACCTACGAGCAGTACTTC. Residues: CSVSRDTYEQYF.

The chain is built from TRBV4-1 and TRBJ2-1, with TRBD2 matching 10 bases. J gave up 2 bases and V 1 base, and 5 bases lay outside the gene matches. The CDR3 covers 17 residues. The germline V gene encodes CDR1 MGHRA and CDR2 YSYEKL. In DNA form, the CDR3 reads TGCGCCAGCAGCCAAGGGGTTCTAGCGGGGGCCTACAATGAGCAGTTCTTC. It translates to CASSQGVLAGAYNEQFF.

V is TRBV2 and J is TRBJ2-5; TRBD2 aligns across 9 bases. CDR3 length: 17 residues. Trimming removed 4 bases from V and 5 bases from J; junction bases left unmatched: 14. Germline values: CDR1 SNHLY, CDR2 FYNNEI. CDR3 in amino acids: CASSAPAGGSPWETQYF. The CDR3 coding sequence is TGTGCCAGCAGTGCCCCAGCGGGGGGATCACCTTGGGAGACCCAGTACTTC.

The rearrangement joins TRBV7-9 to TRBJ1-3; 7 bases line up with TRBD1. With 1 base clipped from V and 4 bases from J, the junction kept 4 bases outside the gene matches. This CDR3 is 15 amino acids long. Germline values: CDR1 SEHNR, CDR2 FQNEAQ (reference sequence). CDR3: CASSLEGGPGNTIYF. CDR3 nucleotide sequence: TGTGCCAGCAGCTTAGAAGGGGGCCCCGGAAACACCATATATTTT.

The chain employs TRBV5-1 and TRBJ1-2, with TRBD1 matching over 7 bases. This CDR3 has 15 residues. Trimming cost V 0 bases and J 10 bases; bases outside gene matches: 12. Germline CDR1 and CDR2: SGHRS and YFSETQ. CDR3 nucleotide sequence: TGCGCCAGCAGCTTGGAGGGGGCGCGACTCGGGGACTACACCTTC. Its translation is CASSLEGARLGDYTF.

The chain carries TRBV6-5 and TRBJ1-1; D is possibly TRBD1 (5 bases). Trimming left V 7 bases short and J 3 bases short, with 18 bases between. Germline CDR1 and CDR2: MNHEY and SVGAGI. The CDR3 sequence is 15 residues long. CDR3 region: CASTLRRGGDTEAFF. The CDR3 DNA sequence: TGTGCCAGCACCCTCCGGCGCGGGGGGGACACTGAAGCTTTCTTT.

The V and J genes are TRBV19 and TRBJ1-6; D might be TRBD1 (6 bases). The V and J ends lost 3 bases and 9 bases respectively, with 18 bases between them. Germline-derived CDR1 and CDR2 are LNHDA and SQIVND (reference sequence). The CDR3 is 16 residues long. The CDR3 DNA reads TGTGCCAGTAGTATCGGATGGCAGGGGATGCCTTCACCCCTCCACTTT. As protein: CASSIGWQGMPSPLHF.

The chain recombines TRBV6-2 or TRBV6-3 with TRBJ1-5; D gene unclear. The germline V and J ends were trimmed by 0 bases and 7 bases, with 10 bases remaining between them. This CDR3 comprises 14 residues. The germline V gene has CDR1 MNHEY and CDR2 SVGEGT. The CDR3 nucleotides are TGTGCCAGCAGTTACTCGATGAGGTTGCAGCCCCAGCATTTT. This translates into CASSYSMRLQPQHF.

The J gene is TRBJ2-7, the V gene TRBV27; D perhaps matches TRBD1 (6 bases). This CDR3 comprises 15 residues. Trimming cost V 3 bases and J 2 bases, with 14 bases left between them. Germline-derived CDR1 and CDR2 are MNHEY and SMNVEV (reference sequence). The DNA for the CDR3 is TGTGCCAGCAGTTTCTCGGCAGGGGCTCCCTACGAGCAGTACTTC. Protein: CASSFSAGAPYEQYF.